The 7 T cell receptor beta chains in this list originate from one sample, sequenced in a study of lung T cells in sarcoidosis with Löfgren's syndrome. MiXCR, run by TCRdb on the reads, gives a single entry per CDR3 protein. The sample contains some 20,000 distinct CDR3 sequences, about 20% of which appear only once. Sample: CD4+ T cells from PBMCs. The receptors shown here come from a human donor with sarcoidosis (Löfgren's syndrome or another form), or a control subject (not recorded which).

This clonotype was seen repeatedly, ten times or more. The chain employs TRBV28 and TRBJ2-5, with D uncertain. CDR3 length: 15 amino acids. Looked up from germline, CDR1 is MDHEN and CDR2 is SYDVKM. Trimming took off 6 bases at V and 5 bases at J, with 19 bases between the two ends. The CDR3 nucleotides read TGTGCCAGCAGAGGCGAAACCACCTTTTTGGAGACCCAGTACTTC. It is translated as CASRGETTFLETQYF.

This clonotype was seen many times. The chain employs TRBV10-3 and TRBJ2-1; 12 nucleotides align to TRBD2. The CDR3 spans 15 residues. Germline-derived CDR1 and CDR2 are ENHRY and SYGVKD. V shed 5 bases, J shed 5 bases, and the junction held 4 bases outside the gene matches. This CDR3 reads CAISRLAGVNNEQFF. CDR3 in DNA: TGTGCCATCAGTCGACTAGCGGGGGTTAACAATGAGCAGTTCTTC.

This clonotype was found a few times. The chain is built from TRBV30 and TRBJ1-2; D gene uncertain. This CDR3 spans 13 amino acids. Looked up from germline, CDR1 is GTSNPN and CDR2 is SVGIG (reference sequence). Trimming removed 4 bases from V and 4 bases from J, with 13 bases in between. The CDR3 sequence: CAWNPERSYGYTF. As DNA, the CDR3 is TGTGCCTGGAATCCCGAGCGATCCTATGGCTACACCTTC.

This clonotype ranks as medium-sized. This chain joins TRBV27 and TRBJ1-5; the D is unclear. In germline, CDR1 is MNHEY, CDR2 SMNVEV (reference sequence). CDR3 length: 15 amino acids. The germline V and J ends were trimmed by 5 bases and 4 bases, with 15 bases remaining between them. In DNA form, the CDR3 reads TGTGCCAGCAGTGCTGACCCCCACGGTAATCAGCCCCAGCATTTT. Amino acid sequence: CASSADPHGNQPQHF.

Details on this clonotype: Being one base from a much bigger clone, this may be a read error. V is TRBV7-2 and J is TRBJ1-1; D is ambiguous. CDR3 length: 12 residues. Per germline, CDR1 SGHTA and CDR2 FQGNSA. CDR3 sequence reads: CASSLVNTESFF. As DNA, the CDR3 is TGTGCCAGCAGCTTAGTGAACACTGAATCTTTCTTT. Variable domain in full (rest from reference TRBV7-2 and TRBJ1-1): GAGVSQSPSNKVTEKGKDVELRCDPISGHTALYWYRQSLGQGLEFLIYFQGNSAPDKSGLPSDRFSAERTGGSVSTLTIQRTQQEDSAVYLCASSLVNTESFFGQGTRLTVV.

This clonotype was counted only a few times. The J gene is TRBJ2-1, the V gene TRBV7-2; 7 bases map to TRBD1. The CDR3 covers 14 residues. The V and J ends lost 5 bases and 9 bases, in that order; junction bases with no gene match: 10. CDR1 is SGHTA and CDR2 is FQGNSA in the germline V gene. The CDR3 region is CASSPNRGLGEQFF. As DNA, the CDR3 is TGTGCCAGCAGCCCGAACAGGGGTCTGGGTGAGCAGTTCTTC. The variable domain in full, completed from reference TRBV7-2 and TRBJ2-1, reads GAGVSQSPSNKVTEKGKDVELRCDPISGHTALYWYRQSLGQGLEFLIYFQGNSAPDKSGLPSDRFSAERTGGSVSTLTIQRTQQEDSAVYLCASSPNRGLGEQFFGPGTRLTVL.

This clonotype was picked up many times. The chain links TRBV3-1 to TRBJ2-1; 9 nucleotides line up with TRBD2. This CDR3 has 16 amino acids. Germline values: CDR1 LGHDT, CDR2 YNNKEL (reference sequence). V lost 5 bases to trimming and J lost 0 bases; unmatched junction nucleotides: 5. CDR3 protein: CASSVAGGISYNEQFF. In nucleotides, the CDR3 is TGTGCCAGCAGCGTTGCGGGGGGGATCTCCTACAATGAGCAGTTCTTC.